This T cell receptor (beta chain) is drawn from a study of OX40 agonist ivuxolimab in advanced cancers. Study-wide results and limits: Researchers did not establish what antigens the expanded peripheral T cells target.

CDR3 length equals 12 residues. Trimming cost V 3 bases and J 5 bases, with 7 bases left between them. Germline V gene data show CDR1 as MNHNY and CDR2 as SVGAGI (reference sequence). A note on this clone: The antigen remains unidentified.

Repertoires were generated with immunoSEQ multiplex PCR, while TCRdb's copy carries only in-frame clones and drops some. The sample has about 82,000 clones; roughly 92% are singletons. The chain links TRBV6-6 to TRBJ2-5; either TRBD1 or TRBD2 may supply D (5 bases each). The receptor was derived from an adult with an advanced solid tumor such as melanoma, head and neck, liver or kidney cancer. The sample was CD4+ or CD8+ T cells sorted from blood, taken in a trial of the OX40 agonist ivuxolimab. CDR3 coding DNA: TGTGCCAGCAGTTATGAGGGGGAGACCCAGTACTTC. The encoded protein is CASSYEGETQYF.